This is a list of T cell receptor beta chains from one sample in a study of T cell repertoires in cytomegalovirus infection. TCRdb reprocessed the reads with MiXCR, giving one entry per CDR3 protein. The sample yields around 800,000 distinct CDR3 sequences, around a third seen once. Antigen specificity for these receptors is unknown. The material sequenced was cultured CD8+ T cells from PBMCs, taken from culture after CMV antigen stimulation. These receptors originate from a human donor in good health (CMV status not recorded). Some clones in this sample may be carry-over from other donors' samples. CDR3s include the opening cysteine and the closing phenylalanine or tryptophan. D genes are given only for firm matches. Clone size appears in some rows only: once, few, many, or a class for an expanded clone.

j_gene	abundance	d_gene	v_gene	CDR3nt	CDR3aa
TRBJ1-5	NA	NA	TRBV5-4	TGTGCCAGCAGCTTGGACCCGGGGGGGCCCCAGCATTTT	CASSLDPGGPQHF
TRBJ2-1	NA	TRBD1	TRBV18	TGTGCCAGCTCACTATACAGGGGCCACAATGAGCAGTTCTTC	CASSLYRGHNEQFF
TRBJ2-7	NA	NA	TRBV7-2	TGTGCCAGCAGCAACAAAGGGGTGTTTTCCTACGAGCAGTACTTC	CASSNKGVFSYEQYF
TRBJ1-1	many	NA	TRBV10-3	TGTGCCATCGCCTCGGGACCCATGAACACTGAAGCTTTCTTT	CAIASGPMNTEAFF
TRBJ2-2	few	NA	TRBV9	TGTGCCAGCAAAGGCGGGGAGCTGTTTTTT	CASKGGELFF
TRBJ2-3	many	NA	TRBV27	TGTGCCAGCAGTATACGACTCGTAGCGGCGAATACGCAGTATTTT	CASSIRLVAANTQYF
TRBJ1-1	NA	TRBD1	TRBV18	TGTGCCAGCTCCGTGACAGGGGGTCAGACTGAAGCTTTCTTT	CASSVTGGQTEAFF
TRBJ2-3	NA	NA	TRBV5-6	TGTGCCAGCAGCTTGGGTGTGACTAGCACAGATACGCAGTATTTT	CASSLGVTSTDTQYF
TRBJ1-1	few	NA	TRBV5-6	TGTGCCAGCAAGCGGGACTCCTGGGGCACTGAAGCTTTCTTT	CASKRDSWGTEAFF
TRBJ2-7	NA	TRBD2	TRBV27	TGTGCCAGCAGTACCTCTGGCGGGGGCTACGAGCAGTACTTC	CASSTSGGGYEQYF
TRBJ2-1	NA	NA	TRBV7-2	TGTGCCAGCAGCCCAGGGGGGGGGGGTGAGCAGTTCTTC	CASSPGGGGEQFF
TRBJ2-1	NA	TRBD2	TRBV7-9	TGTGCCAGCAGCTTACGGCGGGGGGGGGATCACTCCTACAATGAGCAGTTCTTC	CASSLRRGGDHSYNEQFF
TRBJ2-1	few	NA	TRBV29-1	TGCAGCGTTTCGTTCCAGGGTGTAGAGCAGTTCTTC	CSVSFQGVEQFF
TRBJ2-2	NA	TRBD2	TRBV2	TGTGCCAGCCAACTAGCGGGGATCACCGGGGAGCTGTTTTTT	CASQLAGITGELFF
TRBJ1-1	NA	NA	TRBV29-1	TGCAGCGTTTCCTGGAACACTGAAGCTTTCTTT	CSVSWNTEAFF
TRBJ2-5	few	NA	TRBV27	TGTGCCAGCAGTCACCGTCTACAAGAGACCCAGTACTTC	CASSHRLQETQYF
TRBJ1-1	few	TRBD1	TRBV2	TGTGCCAGCAGTGAAGCATACAGGGGTAGGGGGACTGAAGCTTTCTTT	CASSEAYRGRGTEAFF